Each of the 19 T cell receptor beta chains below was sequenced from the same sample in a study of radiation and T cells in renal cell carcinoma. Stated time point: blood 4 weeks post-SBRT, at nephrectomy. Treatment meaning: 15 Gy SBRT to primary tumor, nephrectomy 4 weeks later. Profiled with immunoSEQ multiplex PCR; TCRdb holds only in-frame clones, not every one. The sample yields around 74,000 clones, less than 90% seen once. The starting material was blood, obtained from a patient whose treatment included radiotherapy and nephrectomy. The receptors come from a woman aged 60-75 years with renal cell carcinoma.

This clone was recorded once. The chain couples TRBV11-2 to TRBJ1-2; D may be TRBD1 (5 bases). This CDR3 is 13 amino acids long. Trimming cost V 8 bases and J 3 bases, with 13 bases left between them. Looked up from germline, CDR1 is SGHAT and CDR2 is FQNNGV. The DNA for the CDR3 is TGTGCCAGCGGCAAAGGGGCGGACTATGGCTACACCTTC. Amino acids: CASGKGADYGYTF.

The CDR3 sequence: CASSLAAGGLNEQFF. Written as DNA, the CDR3 is TGTGCCAGCAGTTTGGCAGCGGGGGGATTAAATGAGCAGTTCTTC. V is TRBV28 and J is TRBJ2-1, with TRBD2 identical over 9 bases. Trimming took 3 bases from V and 7 from J; bases not matched to a gene: 7. Germline CDR1 reads MDHEN; CDR2 reads SYDVKM. This CDR3 has 15 amino acids. The full variable domain, its missing parts supplied by reference TRBV28 and TRBJ2-1, is DVKVTQSSRYLVKRTGEKVFLECVQDMDHENMFWYRQDPGLGLRLIYFSYDVKMKEKGDIPEGYSVSREKKERFSLILESASTNQTSMYLCASSLAAGGLNEQFFGPGTRLTVL.

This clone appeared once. CDR3 sequence reads: CASSHTRIVNGYTF. The CDR3 nucleotides are TGTGCCAGTAGTCACACCCGAATCGTGAATGGCTACACCTTC. The chain uses TRBV19 and TRBJ1-2; no definite D call. Germline loops: CDR1 LNHDA, CDR2 SQIVND (reference sequence). This CDR3 region has 14 residues. V shed 5 bases and J shed 6 bases, with 16 bases lying between them.

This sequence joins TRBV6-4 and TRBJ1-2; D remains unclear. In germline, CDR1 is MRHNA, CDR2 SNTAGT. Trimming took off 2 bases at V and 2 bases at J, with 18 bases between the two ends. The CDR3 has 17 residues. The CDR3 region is CASSDLRGAPINYGYTF. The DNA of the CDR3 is TGTGCCAGCAGTGACCTCCGGGGAGCTCCGATAAACTATGGCTACACCTTC.

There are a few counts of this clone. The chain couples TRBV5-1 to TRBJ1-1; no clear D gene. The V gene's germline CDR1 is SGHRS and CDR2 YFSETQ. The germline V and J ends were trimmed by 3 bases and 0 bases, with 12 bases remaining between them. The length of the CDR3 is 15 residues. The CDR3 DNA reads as TGCGCCAGCAGCTCTCTGGATCGGCTGAACACTGAAGCTTTCTTT. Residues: CASSSLDRLNTEAFF.

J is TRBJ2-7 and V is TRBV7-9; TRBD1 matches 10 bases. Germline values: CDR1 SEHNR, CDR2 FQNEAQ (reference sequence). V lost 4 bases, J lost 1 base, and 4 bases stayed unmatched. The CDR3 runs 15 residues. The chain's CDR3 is CASSSDRGPSYEQYF. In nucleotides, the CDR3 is TGTGCCAGCAGCTCAGACAGGGGGCCGTCCTACGAGCAGTACTTC. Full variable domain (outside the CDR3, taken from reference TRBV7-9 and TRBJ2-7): DTGVSQNPRHKITKRGQNVTFRCDPISEHNRLYWYRQTLGQGPEFLTYFQNEAQLEKSRLLSDRFSAERPKGSFSTLEIQRTEQGDSAMYLCASSSDRGPSYEQYFGPGTRLTVT.

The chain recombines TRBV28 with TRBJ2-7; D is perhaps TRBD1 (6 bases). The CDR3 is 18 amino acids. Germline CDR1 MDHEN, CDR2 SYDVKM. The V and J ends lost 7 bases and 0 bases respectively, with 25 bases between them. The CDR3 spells CASIYTQGQLPSSYEQYF. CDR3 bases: TGTGCCAGCATATACACACAAGGACAGCTACCAAGCTCCTACGAGCAGTACTTC.

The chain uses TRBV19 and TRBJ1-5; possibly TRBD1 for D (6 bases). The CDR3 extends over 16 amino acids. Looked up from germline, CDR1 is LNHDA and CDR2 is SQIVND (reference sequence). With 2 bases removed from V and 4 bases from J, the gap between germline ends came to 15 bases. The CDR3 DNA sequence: TGTGCCAGTAGTATATTGGGGGGCAAGCTAAATCAGCCCCAGCATTTT. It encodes CASSILGGKLNQPQHF.

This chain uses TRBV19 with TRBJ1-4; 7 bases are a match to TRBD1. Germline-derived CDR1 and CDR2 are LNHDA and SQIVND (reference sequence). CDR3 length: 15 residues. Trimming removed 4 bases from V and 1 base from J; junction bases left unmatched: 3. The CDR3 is CASSTRTGTNEKLFF. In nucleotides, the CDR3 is TGTGCCAGTAGTACGCGGACAGGAACTAATGAAAAACTGTTTTTT.

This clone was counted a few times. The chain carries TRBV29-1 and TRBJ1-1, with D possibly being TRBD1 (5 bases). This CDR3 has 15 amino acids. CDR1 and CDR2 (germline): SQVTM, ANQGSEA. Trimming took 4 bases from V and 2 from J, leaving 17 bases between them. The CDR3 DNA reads TGCAGCGTTGCCCCCACAGGTGCTACCAACACTGAAGCTTTCTTT. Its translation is CSVAPTGATNTEAFF. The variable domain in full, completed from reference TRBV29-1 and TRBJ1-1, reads SAVISQKPSRDICQRGTSLTIQCQVDSQVTMMFWYRQQPGQSLTLIATANQGSEATYESGFVIDKFPISRPNLTFSTLTVSNMSPEDSSIYLCSVAPTGATNTEAFFGQGTRLTVV.

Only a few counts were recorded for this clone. This CDR3 is CASSQDLGWTGGTEAFF. The DNA for the CDR3 is TGTGCCAGCAGCCAAGATTTAGGTTGGACAGGGGGGACTGAAGCTTTCTTT. The gene calls are TRBV14 and TRBJ1-1, with 10 bases lining up with TRBD1. Germline CDR1 is SGHDN and CDR2 is FVKESK. The CDR3 extends over 17 amino acids. Trimming took 0 bases from V and 5 from J; bases not matched to a gene: 9.

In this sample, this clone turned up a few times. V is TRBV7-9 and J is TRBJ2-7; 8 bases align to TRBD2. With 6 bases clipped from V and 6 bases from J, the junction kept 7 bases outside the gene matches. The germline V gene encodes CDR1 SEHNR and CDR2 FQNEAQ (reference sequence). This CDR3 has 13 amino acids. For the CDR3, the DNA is TGTGCCAGCAGTATTAGCGGGATCTCCGAGCAGTACTTC. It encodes CASSISGISEQYF.

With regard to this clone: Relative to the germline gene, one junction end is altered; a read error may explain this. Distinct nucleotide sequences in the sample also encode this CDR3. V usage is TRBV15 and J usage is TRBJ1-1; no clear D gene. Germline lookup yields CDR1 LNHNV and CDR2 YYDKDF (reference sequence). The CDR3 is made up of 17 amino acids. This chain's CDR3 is CATSRDPPGGWRNEAFF. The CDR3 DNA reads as TGTGCCACTAGCAGAGATCCCCCGGGAGGGTGGAGAAATGAAGCTTTCTTT.

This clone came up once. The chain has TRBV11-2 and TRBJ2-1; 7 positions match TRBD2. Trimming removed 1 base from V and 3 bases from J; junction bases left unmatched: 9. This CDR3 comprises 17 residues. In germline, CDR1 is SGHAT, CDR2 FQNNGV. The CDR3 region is CASSLVHGGSFYNEQFF. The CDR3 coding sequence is TGTGCCAGCAGCTTAGTTCACGGCGGGAGCTTCTACAATGAGCAGTTCTTC.

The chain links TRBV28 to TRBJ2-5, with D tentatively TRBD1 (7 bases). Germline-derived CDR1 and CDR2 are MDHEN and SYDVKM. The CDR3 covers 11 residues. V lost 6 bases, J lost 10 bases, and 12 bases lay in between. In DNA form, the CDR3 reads TGTGCCAGCAGGCACAGGGGAGGCCAGTACTTC. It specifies CASRHRGGQYF.

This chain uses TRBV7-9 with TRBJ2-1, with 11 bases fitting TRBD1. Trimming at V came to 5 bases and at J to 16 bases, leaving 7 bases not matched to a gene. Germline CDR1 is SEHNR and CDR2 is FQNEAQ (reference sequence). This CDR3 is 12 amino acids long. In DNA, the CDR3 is TGTGCCAGCAGCCTGATTGGACAGGGGGCCTTCTTC. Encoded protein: CASSLIGQGAFF.

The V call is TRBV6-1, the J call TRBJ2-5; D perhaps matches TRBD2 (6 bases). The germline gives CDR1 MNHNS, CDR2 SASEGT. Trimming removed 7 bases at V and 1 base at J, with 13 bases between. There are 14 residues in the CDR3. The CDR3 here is CASTRAGFQETQYF. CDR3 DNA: TGTGCCAGCACCAGGGCGGGGTTCCAAGAGACCCAGTACTTC.

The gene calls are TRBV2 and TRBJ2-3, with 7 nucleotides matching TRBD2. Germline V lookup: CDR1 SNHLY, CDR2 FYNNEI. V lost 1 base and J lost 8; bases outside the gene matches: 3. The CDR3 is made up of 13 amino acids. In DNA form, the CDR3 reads TGTGCCAGCAGTGAAGAGTGGGGGGGTACGCAGTATTTT. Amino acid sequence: CASSEEWGGTQYF.

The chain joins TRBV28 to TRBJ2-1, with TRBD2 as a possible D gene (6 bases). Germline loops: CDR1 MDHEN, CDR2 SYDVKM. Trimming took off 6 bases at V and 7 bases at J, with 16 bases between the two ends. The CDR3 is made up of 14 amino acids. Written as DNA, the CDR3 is TGTGCCAGCAGCTACCGAGGAGGGAAGAATGAGCAGTTCTTC. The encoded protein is CASSYRGGKNEQFF.